This T cell receptor (beta chain) stems from a study of blood T cell repertoires in COVID-19. Only in-frame clones appear in the TCRdb table, and some are missing; sequencing was by immunoSEQ multiplex PCR. Seen here are about 230,000 clones, approximately 87% observed once, and the top ten hold under 3%. V lost 4 bases, J lost 0 bases, and 8 bases lay in between. Germline lookup yields CDR1 SGHRS and CDR2 YFSETQ. This CDR3 is built from 15 residues. Material for sequencing was peripheral blood. The receptor was derived from a woman between 65 and 79 years old with active or convalescent COVID-19. The V and J genes are TRBV5-1 and TRBJ2-6; D is ambiguous. Written as DNA, the CDR3 is TGCGCCAGCAGCACTGACAACTCTGGGGCCAACGTCCTGACTTTC. Its protein is CASSTDNSGANVLTF. Drawing the rest from reference TRBV5-1 and TRBJ2-6, the complete variable domain is KAGVTQTPRYLIKTRGQQVTLSCSPISGHRSVSWYQQTPGQGLQFLFEYFSETQRNKGNFPGRFSGRQFSNSRSEMNVSTLELGDSALYLCASSTDNSGANVLTFGAGSRLTVL.